The rows below give T cell receptor beta chains drawn from one sample of a study of OX40 agonist ivuxolimab in advanced cancers. Clones were read by immunoSEQ multiplex PCR, and TCRdb kept only the in-frame ones, dropping some. This sample carries 80,000 to 100,000 clones, roughly 90% of them seen once, and the ten largest clones take approximately 0.8%. Sequencing was performed on CD4+ or CD8+ T cells sorted from blood, taken in a trial of the OX40 agonist ivuxolimab. The receptors come from an adult with an advanced solid tumor such as melanoma, head and neck, liver or kidney cancer. CDR3s include the opening cysteine and the closing phenylalanine or tryptophan. The D gene is left open where the match is weak. Clone sizes are given selectively: once, few, many, or a class where the clone is expanded.

. | TRBJ2-1 | TRBV6-5 | TRBD2 | TGTGCCAGCAGTTACACCCTCGCGGGGGGTCACAATGAGCAGTTCTTC | CASSYTLAGGHNEQFF
. | TRBJ1-3 | TRBV19 | TRBD1 | TGTGCCAGTAGTCGGACAGGGGGCACTGGAAACACCATATATTTT | CASSRTGGTGNTIYF
. | TRBJ2-1 | TRBV18 | TRBD1 | TGTGCCAGCTCACCCGGACAGGGGACGGGCGATGAGCAGTTCTTC | CASSPGQGTGDEQFF
. | TRBJ2-7 | TRBV6-6 | TRBD1 | TGTGCCAGCAAGGGGACAGGGATCTACGAGCAGTACTTC | CASKGTGIYEQYF
once | TRBJ1-2 | TRBV4-3 | TRBD1 | TGCGCCAGCAGCCAAGGGTTGGACAGGGCCCATGGCTACACCTTC | CASSQGLDRAHGYTF
once | TRBJ2-5 | TRBV6-1 | . | TGTGCCAGCAGTGATGTGAGGGGTCAAGAGACCCAGTACTTC | CASSDVRGQETQYF
. | TRBJ1-2 | TRBV6-6 | . | TGTGCCAGCGACAGTACTAACTATGGCTACACCTTC | CASDSTNYGYTF
. | TRBJ1-1 | TRBV27 | . | TGTGCCAGCAGTTTTCGGCCGGGCACTGAAGCTTTCTTT | CASSFRPGTEAFF
once | TRBJ2-5 | TRBV11-1 | . | TGTGCCAGCAGCCCGGGGGTCCGGGAGACCCAGTACTTC | CASSPGVRETQYF
. | TRBJ2-2 | TRBV6-6 | TRBD2 | TGTGCCGTAAGGGAGGGGAATATCGGGGAGCTGTTTTTT | CAVREGNIGELFF
. | TRBJ1-1 | TRBV7-2 | TRBD1 | TGTGCCAGCAGCTTGACAGGGGACACTGAAGCTTTCTTT | CASSLTGDTEAFF